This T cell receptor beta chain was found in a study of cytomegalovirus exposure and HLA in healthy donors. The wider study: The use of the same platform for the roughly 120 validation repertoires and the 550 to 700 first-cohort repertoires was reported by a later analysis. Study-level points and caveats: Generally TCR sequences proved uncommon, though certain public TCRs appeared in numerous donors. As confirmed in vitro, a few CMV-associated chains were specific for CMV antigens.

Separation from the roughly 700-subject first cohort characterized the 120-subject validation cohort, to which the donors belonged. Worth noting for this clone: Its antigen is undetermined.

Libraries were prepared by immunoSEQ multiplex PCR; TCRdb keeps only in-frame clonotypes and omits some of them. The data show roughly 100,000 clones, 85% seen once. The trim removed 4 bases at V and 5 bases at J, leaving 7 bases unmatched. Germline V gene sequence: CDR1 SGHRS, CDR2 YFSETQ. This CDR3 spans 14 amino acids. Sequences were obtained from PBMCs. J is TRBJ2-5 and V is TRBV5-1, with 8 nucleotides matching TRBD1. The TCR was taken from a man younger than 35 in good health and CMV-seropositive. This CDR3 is CASSLPGGSETQYF. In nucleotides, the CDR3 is TGCGCCAGCAGCCTCCCAGGGGGCTCGGAGACCCAGTACTTC.